This T cell receptor (beta chain) was found in a study of control samples from healthy donors and cancer patients. The method was immunoSEQ multiplex PCR; TCRdb's version includes in-frame clones alone and lacks a portion of them. Among 6,500 to 7,000 clones, about 74% were seen once, and the ten largest hold about 17%. The CDR3 is made up of 16 amino acids. Germline CDR1 and CDR2: LNHDA and SQIVND (reference sequence). Trimming took 5 bases from V and 6 from J; bases not matched to a gene: 10. Sequences were obtained from formalin-fixed, paraffin-embedded tissue. The J gene is TRBJ2-1, the V gene TRBV19; 10 positions agree with TRBD2. The receptor comes from a male donor with melanoma. CDR3 region: CASSPRGAGGLNEQFF. The DNA for the CDR3 is TGTGCCAGTAGTCCCCGGGGAGCGGGGGGGCTCAATGAGCAGTTCTTC. Drawing the rest from reference TRBV19 and TRBJ2-1, the complete variable domain is DGGITQSPKYLFRKEGQNVTLSCEQNLNHDAMYWYRQDPGQGLRLIYYSQIVNDFQKGDIAEGYSVSREKKESFPLTVTSAQKNPTAFYLCASSPRGAGGLNEQFFGPGTRLTVL.